This T cell receptor beta chain emerged from a study of human T cells and chemical hapten exposure. Study summary: In the approximately 24-week study, patients were dosed weekly with diphenylcyclopropenone on the scalp throughout. Whole-study results and caveats: DPC sensitization left the count of TCRs above 1 in 1000 unchanged. Compared to controls, expanded TCRs made significantly more large clusters of similar CDR3s. Alopecia was present in the donors, so their immune response may differ from healthy people's.

Per germline, CDR1 SGHNT and CDR2 YYREEE (reference sequence). V lost 2 bases to trimming and J lost 10 bases, with 18 bases between them. CDR3 length: 14 residues. Sample time point: patch test 2, 6 weeks after DPC sensitization. Sample treatment: therapeutic diphenylcyclopropenone sensitization with weekly scalp DPC. This clonotype has more than one count but fewer than ten. Its specificity is not known. TCRdb reanalysed the RACE reads using MiXCR and keeps one entry per CDR3 protein. The sample contains about 96,000 distinct CDR3 sequences, around 9.3% of which appear only once. The sequence was collected from a woman in her forties with alopecia areata. Some clones in this sample may be carry-over from other donors' samples. The gene calls are TRBV5-4 and TRBJ2-5; D possibly corresponds to TRBD2 (5 bases). The sample here was whole blood, taken in connection with sensitization to the hapten diphenylcyclopropenone (DPC). The CDR3 nucleotides are TGTGCCAGCAGCTTCTCTAGCTCCCCCGTCAACCAGTACTTC. Its protein is CASSFSSSPVNQYF.